One TCR beta chain is described in this entry. Antigen: not known. This is likely a read error, given that the CDR3 carries no conserved phenylalanine or tryptophan at its end. The entry originates in a study of glioma-infiltrating T cells. Study findings and constraints: Above-expected tissue-blood divergence occurred in all gliomas, most in low-grade ones. Tissue and blood shared very few CDR3 sequences.

Trimming cost V 3 bases and J 3 bases; bases outside gene matches: 7. CDR1 is MDHEN and CDR2 is SYDVKM in the germline V gene. The CDR3 has 16 amino acids. Amplification of TCR alpha and beta CDR3 regions from RNA used iRepertoire nested multiplex PCR. Input was roughly 100-450 ng of tissue mRNA or PBMC total RNA. TCRdb passed the multiplex PCR reads through MiXCR, listing each CDR3 protein once. The sample has 90,000 to 110,000 distinct CDR3 sequences, 25% to 30% seen once. V gene TRBV28 combines with J gene TRBJ1-5; 8 bases are shared with TRBD1. The material sequenced was glioma tissue, nonneoplastic brain tissue, or PBMCs (not recorded which). The TCR was taken from a human donor with low-grade glioma or glioblastoma, undergoing nonglioma brain surgery, or in good health (not recorded which). Here the CDR3 reads CASSFVDRANNQPQHL. The CDR3 DNA sequence: TGTGCCAGCAGTTTTGTGGACAGGGCGAACAATCAGCCCCAGCATCTT.